Listed here are 13 T cell receptor beta chains from one sample, sequenced in a study of T-cell reconstitution after alpha-beta-depleted transplantation in children. The TCRbeta library incorporated unique molecular identifiers. TCRdb independently ran MiXCR on the PCR reads; one entry per CDR3 protein. The sample holds nearly 400,000 distinct CDR3 sequences, around 21% seen once. Source: PBMCs from the stem cell graft donor, taken from the stem cell graft. The receptors shown here come from a human donor who donated a stem cell graft to a child with acute myeloid leukemia.

The chain links TRBV28 to TRBJ2-2; 7 positions match TRBD2. This CDR3 comprises 17 residues. J was trimmed by 5 bases and V by 7 bases; bases with no gene match: 16. The germline gives CDR1 MDHEN, CDR2 SYDVKM. The CDR3 here is CASTGAGRAYLTGELFF. CDR3 coding DNA: TGTGCCAGCACCGGAGCGGGGAGGGCTTACCTTACCGGGGAGCTGTTTTTT.

The chain has TRBV5-1 and TRBJ2-1, with TRBD1 matching 8 bases. Germline CDR1 SGHRS, CDR2 YFSETQ. CDR3 length: 19 amino acids. J gave up 1 base and V 1 base, and 13 bases lay outside the gene matches. CDR3 sequence: CASSLKPQGAALSYNEQFF. CDR3 DNA: TGCGCCAGCAGCTTGAAGCCCCAGGGGGCCGCCTTGTCCTACAATGAGCAGTTCTTC.

This clonotype was seen ten or more times. The genes are TRBV15 and TRBJ2-1; D not certain. Trimming pared 3 bases from V and 0 bases from J, leaving 9 bases between. The CDR3 is 15 residues long. Per germline, CDR1 LNHNV and CDR2 YYDKDF (reference sequence). CDR3 protein: CATSSRRSSYNEQFF. The CDR3 DNA is TGTGCCACCAGCAGCCGACGGAGCTCCTACAATGAGCAGTTCTTC.

A few counts support this clonotype. The chain links TRBV4-2 to TRBJ2-7; weak D call: TRBD1 (6 bases). Germline values: CDR1 LGHNA, CDR2 YNFKEQ. The V end lost 0 bases, the J end lost 6 bases, and 12 bases lay between the germline ends. The length of the CDR3 is 14 residues. The CDR3 spells CASSQDWGPFEQYF. In nucleotides, the CDR3 is TGTGCCAGCAGCCAAGATTGGGGGCCCTTCGAGCAGTACTTC.

This chain links TRBV5-1 with TRBJ2-5; 9 bases match TRBD1. This CDR3 contains 16 residues. J was trimmed by 3 bases and V by 3 bases; bases with no gene match: 9. Germline assignment: CDR1 SGHRS and CDR2 YFSETQ. Here the CDR3 DNA reads TGCGCCAGCAGCTCCGGGACAGGGAATTTTGAAGAGACCCAGTACTTC. It codes for CASSSGTGNFEETQYF.

This clonotype was counted ten times or more. The chain carries TRBV4-3 and TRBJ2-7; 8 bases line up with TRBD2. This CDR3 contains 15 residues. The ends lost 0 bases at V and 7 bases at J; junction bases unmatched: 8. Germline values: CDR1 LGHNA, CDR2 YSLEER. Written as DNA, the CDR3 is TGCGCCAGCAGCCAAGAGCCAGCGGGAGTGAGGGAGCAGTACTTC. This translates into CASSQEPAGVREQYF.

This clonotype was seen only a few times. The chain recombines TRBV20-1 with TRBJ2-5; possibly TRBD2 for D (6 bases). V dropped 5 bases and J dropped 5 bases, with 12 bases sitting between them. This CDR3 is built from 12 residues. Germline V gives CDR1 DFQATT, CDR2 SNEGSKA (reference sequence). The CDR3 protein is CSAFRESETQYF. As DNA, the CDR3 is TGCAGTGCTTTCCGGGAGAGTGAGACCCAGTACTTC.

This clonotype was observed a few times. This rearrangement joins TRBV7-8 to TRBJ2-7, with 7 bases fitting TRBD1. Trimming at V came to 4 bases and at J to 3 bases, leaving 6 bases not matched to a gene. This CDR3 has 14 residues. Per the germline V gene, CDR1 is SGHVS and CDR2 is FQNEAQ. The CDR3 reads CASSWRQGYYEQYF. The CDR3 DNA sequence: TGTGCCAGCAGCTGGCGACAGGGATACTACGAGCAGTACTTC.

The V call is TRBV15, the J call TRBJ2-1; TRBD2 aligns across 7 bases. The CDR3 length is 15 residues. Per germline, CDR1 LNHNV and CDR2 YYDKDF (reference sequence). Germline trimming cut 5 bases from V and 0 bases from J; bases unmatched to any gene: 4. The CDR3 DNA sequence: TGTGCCACCAGCGAGGGCGGGAGCTCCTACAATGAGCAGTTCTTC. Its translation is CATSEGGSSYNEQFF.

The chain carries TRBV20-1 and TRBJ2-7; a possible D gene is TRBD1 (6 bases). This CDR3 is built from 12 residues. The germline V gene has CDR1 DFQATT and CDR2 SNEGSKA (reference sequence). V lost 7 bases and J 0 bases, leaving 10 bases between the germline ends. The CDR3 here is CSGGQSSYEQYF. CDR3 coding DNA: TGCAGTGGCGGACAGAGCTCCTACGAGCAGTACTTC.

A few counts support this clonotype. This chain uses TRBV20-1 with TRBJ2-3, with 12 positions matching TRBD2. The J segment lost 0 bases and the V segment lost 5 bases, leaving 6 bases of the junction unmatched. The CDR3 extends over 16 amino acids. CDR1 and CDR2 from the germline V gene are DFQATT and SNEGSKA (reference sequence). CDR3 loop: CSALTSGRFSTDTQYF. In DNA, the CDR3 is TGCAGTGCTTTGACTAGCGGGAGATTCAGCACAGATACGCAGTATTTT.

This clonotype was picked up a small number of times. V usage is TRBV7-6 and J usage is TRBJ2-7, with 13 positions matching TRBD2. Unmatched junction bases numbered 5, after V lost 5 bases and J lost 4 bases. The CDR3 consists of 15 residues. Looked up from germline, CDR1 is SGHVS and CDR2 is FNYEAQ. This CDR3 is CASSAGTSGMYEQYF. CDR3 nucleotide sequence: TGTGCCAGCAGCGCAGGGACTAGCGGGATGTACGAGCAGTACTTC.

This clonotype was seen more than once but under ten times. This sequence joins TRBV24-1 and TRBJ2-1, with D uncertain. Trimming removed 1 base at V and 3 bases at J, with 3 bases between. The CDR3 runs 13 residues. Germline-derived CDR1 and CDR2 are KGHDR and SFDVKD. The CDR3 here is CATSDFLYNEQFF. The CDR3 region has the DNA TGTGCCACCAGTGATTTCCTCTACAATGAGCAGTTCTTC.